Below, one T cell receptor (beta chain) is given with its context. The antigen is unknown. This entry is derived from a study of blood T cells in healthy people across ages. Study observations and caveats: Shifts in expanded clonotypes may have been confounded by donor CMV status, which was unknown.

Germline V gene lookup returns CDR1 SGHDT and CDR2 YYEEEE. V was cut by 2 bases and J by 9 bases, with 12 bases left in between. This CDR3 has 14 amino acids. Primers used in a second PCR of roughly 7 to 11 cycles were a sample-barcoded 5' primer and a J-beta primer mix. One entry per CDR3 protein, called by TCRdb with MiXCR from the 5' RACE reads. The table has around 1.5 million distinct CDR3 sequences, roughly 30% seen once. This TCR was recovered from a woman younger than 45 in good health. The chain is built from TRBV5-6 and TRBJ1-6; D possibly corresponds to TRBD1 (6 bases). The material sequenced was blood. CDR3 loop: CASSFQGSGSPLHF. The CDR3 bases are TGTGCCAGCAGCTTCCAGGGGTCGGGTTCACCCCTCCACTTT.